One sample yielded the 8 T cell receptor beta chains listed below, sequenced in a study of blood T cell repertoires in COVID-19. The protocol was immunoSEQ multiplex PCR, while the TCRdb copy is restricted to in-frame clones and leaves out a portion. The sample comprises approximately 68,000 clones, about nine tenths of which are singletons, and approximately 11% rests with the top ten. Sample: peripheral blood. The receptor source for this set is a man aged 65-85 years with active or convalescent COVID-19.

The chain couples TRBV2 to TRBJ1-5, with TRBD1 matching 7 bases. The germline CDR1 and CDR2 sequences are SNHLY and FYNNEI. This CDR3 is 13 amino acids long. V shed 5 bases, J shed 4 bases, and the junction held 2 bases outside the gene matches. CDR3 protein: CASSPQGNQPQHF. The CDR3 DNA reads TGTGCCAGCAGTCCACAGGGGAATCAGCCCCAGCATTTT.

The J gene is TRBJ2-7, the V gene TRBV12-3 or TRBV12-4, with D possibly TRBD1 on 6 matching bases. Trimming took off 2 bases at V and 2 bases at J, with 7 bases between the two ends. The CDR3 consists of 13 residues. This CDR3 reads CASSLSGAYEQYF. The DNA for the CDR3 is TGTGCCAGCAGTTTATCAGGGGCCTACGAGCAGTACTTC.

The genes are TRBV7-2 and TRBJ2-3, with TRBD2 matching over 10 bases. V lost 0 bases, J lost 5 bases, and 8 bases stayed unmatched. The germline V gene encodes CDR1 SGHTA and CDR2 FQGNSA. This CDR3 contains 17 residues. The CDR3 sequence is CASSLAHLAGVQDTQYF. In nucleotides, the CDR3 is TGTGCCAGCAGCTTAGCGCATCTAGCGGGAGTTCAAGATACGCAGTATTTT. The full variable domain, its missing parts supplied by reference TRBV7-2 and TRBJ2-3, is GAGVSQSPSNKVTEKGKDVELRCDPISGHTALYWYRQSLGQGLEFLIYFQGNSAPDKSGLPSDRFSAERTGGSVSTLTIQRTQQEDSAVYLCASSLAHLAGVQDTQYFGPGTRLTVL.

The CDR3 DNA reads TGCGCCAGCAGCCTGGGTACCTACAATGAGCAGTTCTTC. Its translation is CASSLGTYNEQFF. This chain uses TRBV5-1 with TRBJ2-1; D is undetermined. CDR3 size: 13 residues. V was clipped by 4 bases and J by 2 bases, with 7 bases between them. Germline values: CDR1 SGHRS, CDR2 YFSETQ.

The DNA for the CDR3 is TGTGCCAGCAGTTACACCAGCGGGAGGGGAACAGATACGCAGTATTTT. Protein product: CASSYTSGRGTDTQYF. This chain links TRBV6-5 with TRBJ2-3; 10 bases agree with TRBD2. In germline, CDR1 is MNHEY, CDR2 SVGAGI. The CDR3 totals 16 residues. The V gene end was trimmed by 2 bases and the J gene end by 3 bases; junction bases not matched to a gene: 5.

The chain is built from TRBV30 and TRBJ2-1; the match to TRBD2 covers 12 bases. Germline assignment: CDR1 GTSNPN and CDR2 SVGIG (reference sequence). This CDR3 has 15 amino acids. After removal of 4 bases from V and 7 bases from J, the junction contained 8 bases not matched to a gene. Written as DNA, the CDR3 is TGTGCCTGGATGACTAGCGGGAGAACAGGAAATGAGCAGTTCTTC. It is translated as CAWMTSGRTGNEQFF.

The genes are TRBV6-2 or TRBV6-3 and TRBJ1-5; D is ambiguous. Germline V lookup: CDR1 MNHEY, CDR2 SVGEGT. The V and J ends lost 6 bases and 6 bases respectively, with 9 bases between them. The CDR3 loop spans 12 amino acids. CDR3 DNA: TGTGCCAGCAGCCTAAATATTCAGCCCCAGCATTTT. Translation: CASSLNIQPQHF.

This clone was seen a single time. The DNA for the CDR3 is TGTGCCAGCAGCCCCCAGGGGGTCGGCACTGAAGCTTTCTTT. This codes for CASSPQGVGTEAFF. The chain recombines TRBV7-9 with TRBJ1-1; 7 bases match TRBD1. CDR3 length equals 14 residues. Per the germline V gene, CDR1 is SEHNR and CDR2 is FQNEAQ (reference sequence). V lost 5 bases and J lost 4; bases outside the gene matches: 7.